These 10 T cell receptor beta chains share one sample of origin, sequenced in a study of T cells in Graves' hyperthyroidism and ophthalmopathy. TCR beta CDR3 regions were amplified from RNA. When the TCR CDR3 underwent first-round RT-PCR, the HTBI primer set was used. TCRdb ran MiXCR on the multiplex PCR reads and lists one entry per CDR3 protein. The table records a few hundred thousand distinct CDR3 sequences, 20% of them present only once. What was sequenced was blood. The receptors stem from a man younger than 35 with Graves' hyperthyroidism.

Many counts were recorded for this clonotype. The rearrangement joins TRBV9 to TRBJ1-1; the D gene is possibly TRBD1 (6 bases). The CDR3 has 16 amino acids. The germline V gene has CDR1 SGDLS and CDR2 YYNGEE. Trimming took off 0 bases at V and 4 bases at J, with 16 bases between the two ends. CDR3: CASSVAGEPGGTEAFF. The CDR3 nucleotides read TGTGCCAGCAGCGTAGCAGGGGAACCGGGGGGCACTGAAGCTTTCTTT. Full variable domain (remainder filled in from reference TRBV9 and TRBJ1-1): DSGVTQTPKHLITATGQRVTLRCSPRSGDLSVYWYQQSLDQGLQFLIQYYNGEERAKGNILERFSAQQFPDLHSELNLSSLELGDSALYFCASSVAGEPGGTEAFFGQGTRLTVV.

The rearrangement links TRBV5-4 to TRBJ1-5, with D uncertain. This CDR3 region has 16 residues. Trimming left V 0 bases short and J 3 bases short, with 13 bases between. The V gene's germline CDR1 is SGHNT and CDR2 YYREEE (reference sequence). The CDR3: CASSLVSGPSNQPQHF. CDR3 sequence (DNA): TGTGCCAGCAGCTTGGTATCTGGGCCTTCCAATCAGCCCCAGCATTTT.

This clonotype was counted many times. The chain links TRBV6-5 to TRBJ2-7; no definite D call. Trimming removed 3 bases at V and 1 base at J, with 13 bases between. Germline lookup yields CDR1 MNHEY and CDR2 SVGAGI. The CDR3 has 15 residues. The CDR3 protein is CASSYKGRGSYEQYF. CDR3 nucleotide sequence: TGTGCCAGCAGTTATAAGGGCAGAGGATCCTACGAGCAGTACTTC.

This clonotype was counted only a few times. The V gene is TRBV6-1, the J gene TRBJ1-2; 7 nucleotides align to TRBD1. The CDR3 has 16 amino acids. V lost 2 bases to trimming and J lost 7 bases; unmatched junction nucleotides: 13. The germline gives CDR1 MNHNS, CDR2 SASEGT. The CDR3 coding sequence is TGTGCCAGCAGTGAACGGTCCGACAGGGCGAGTATTGGCTACACCTTC. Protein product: CASSERSDRASIGYTF.

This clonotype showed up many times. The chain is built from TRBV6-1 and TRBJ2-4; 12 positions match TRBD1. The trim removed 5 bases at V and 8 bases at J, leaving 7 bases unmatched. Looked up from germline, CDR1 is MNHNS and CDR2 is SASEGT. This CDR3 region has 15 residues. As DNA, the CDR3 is TGTGCCAGCAGTCCGGGACAGGGGGCTTCGGACATTCAGTACTTC. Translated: CASSPGQGASDIQYF.

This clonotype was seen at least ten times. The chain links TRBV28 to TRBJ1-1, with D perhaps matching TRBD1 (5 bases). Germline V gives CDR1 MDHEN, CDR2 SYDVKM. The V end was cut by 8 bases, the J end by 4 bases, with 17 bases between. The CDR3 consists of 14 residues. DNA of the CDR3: TGTGCCAGCTCCTTGGGGCCGAGAGGCACTGAAGCTTTCTTT. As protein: CASSLGPRGTEAFF.

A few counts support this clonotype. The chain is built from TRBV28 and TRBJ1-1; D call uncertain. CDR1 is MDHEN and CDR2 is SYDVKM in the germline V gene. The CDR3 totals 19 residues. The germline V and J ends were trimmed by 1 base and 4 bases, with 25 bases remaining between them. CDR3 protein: CASSLLGRPGPRYFTEAFF. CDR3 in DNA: TGTGCCAGCAGTTTATTAGGGAGACCCGGGCCCCGATATTTCACTGAAGCTTTCTTT.

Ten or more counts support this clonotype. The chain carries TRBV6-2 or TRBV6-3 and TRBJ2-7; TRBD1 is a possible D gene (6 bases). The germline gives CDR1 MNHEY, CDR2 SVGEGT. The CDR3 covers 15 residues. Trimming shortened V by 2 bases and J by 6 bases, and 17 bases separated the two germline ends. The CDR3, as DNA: TGTGCCAGCAGTTACGGCAGGGGCGCAACGTCCGAGCAGTACTTC. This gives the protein CASSYGRGATSEQYF.

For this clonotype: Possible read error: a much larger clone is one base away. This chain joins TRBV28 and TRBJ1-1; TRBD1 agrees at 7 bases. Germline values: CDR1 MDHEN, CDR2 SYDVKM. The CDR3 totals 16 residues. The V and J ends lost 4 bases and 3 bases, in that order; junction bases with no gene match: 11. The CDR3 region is CASSSSLGTGDTEAFF. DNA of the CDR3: TGTGCCAGCAGTTCTTCCCTCGGAACAGGGGACACTGAAGCTTTCTTT.

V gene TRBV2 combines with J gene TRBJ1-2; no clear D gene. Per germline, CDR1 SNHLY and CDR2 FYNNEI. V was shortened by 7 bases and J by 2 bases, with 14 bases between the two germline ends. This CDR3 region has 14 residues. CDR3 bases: TGTGCCAGCACGGTCCTAATTGTCAACTATGGCTACACCTTC. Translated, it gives CASTVLIVNYGYTF.